This T cell receptor beta chain was recovered during a study of T cells after yellow fever vaccination. Overall study results and limits: Overall, a small share of clonotypes was seen in both CD4 and CD8 compartments. Abundant clonotypes from the bulk population could contaminate FACS-sorted repertoires.

The ends lost 5 bases at V and 1 base at J; junction bases unmatched: 8. The CDR3 has 15 amino acids. CDR1 and CDR2 from the germline V gene are MNHNS and SASEGT. A universal primer site and UMIs were added as TCR cDNA was made by 5'RACE template switching. TCRdb reanalysed the 5' RACE reads using MiXCR and keeps one entry per CDR3 protein. This table has more than 75,000 distinct CDR3 sequences, under 9% appearing once. V gene TRBV6-1 combines with J gene TRBJ2-7, with 7 bases lining up with TRBD1. Sequenced material: CD8+ T cells not binding an NS4B(214-222) dextramer, sorted from PBMCs, taken approximately 16 days after the first yellow fever vaccination. This clonotype was sampled from a man younger than 30 who received the YFV17D yellow fever vaccine. CDR3 in amino acids: CASSQGQRASYEQYF. The CDR3 DNA sequence: TGTGCCAGCAGTCAGGGACAGAGGGCTTCCTACGAGCAGTACTTC.